This TCR beta chain derives from a study of T cell changes during pregnancy in multiple sclerosis. Some clones are missing from TCRdb's copy, which holds only in-frame ones; the method was immunoSEQ multiplex PCR. Seen here are approximately 48,000 clones, 90% to 95% observed once, and the top ten hold approximately 0.59%. The sequencing used CD4+ T cells from peripheral blood mononuclear cells, collected in the second trimester of pregnancy. The source of this sequence is a female donor with multiple sclerosis, enrolled in a pregnancy study.

This CDR3 reads CASSDGGSYEQYF. As DNA, the CDR3 is TGTGCCAGCAGTGATGGAGGGTCCTACGAGCAGTACTTC. V and J are TRBV2 and TRBJ2-5, with D perhaps matching TRBD2 (6 bases). The J call is uncertain, as TRBJ2-7 better fits the DNA end. Germline-derived CDR1 and CDR2 are SNHLY and FYNNEI. The CDR3 covers 13 residues.